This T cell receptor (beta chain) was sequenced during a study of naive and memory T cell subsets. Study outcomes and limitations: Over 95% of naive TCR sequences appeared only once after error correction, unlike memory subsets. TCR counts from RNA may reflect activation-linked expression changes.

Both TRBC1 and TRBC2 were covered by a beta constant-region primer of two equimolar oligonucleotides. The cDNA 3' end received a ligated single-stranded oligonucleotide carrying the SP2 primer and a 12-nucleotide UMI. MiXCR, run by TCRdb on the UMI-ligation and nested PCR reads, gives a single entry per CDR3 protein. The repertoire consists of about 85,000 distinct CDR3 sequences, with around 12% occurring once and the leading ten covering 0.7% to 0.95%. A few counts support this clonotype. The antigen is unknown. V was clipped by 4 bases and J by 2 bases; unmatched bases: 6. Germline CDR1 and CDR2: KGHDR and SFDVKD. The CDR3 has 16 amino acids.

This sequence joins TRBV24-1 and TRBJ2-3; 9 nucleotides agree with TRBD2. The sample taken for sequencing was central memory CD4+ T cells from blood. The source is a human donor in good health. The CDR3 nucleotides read TGTGCCACCAGTGACGAGACTAGCGGACACACAGATACGCAGTATTTT. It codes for CATSDETSGHTDTQYF.